The 30 T cell receptor beta chains given below trace back to one sample, sequenced in a study of blood T cell repertoires in COVID-19. The table came from immunoSEQ multiplex PCR; TCRdb's copy has only in-frame clones and leaves some out. The sample contains a few hundred thousand clones, approximately 81% of which appear only once. The sequencing input was peripheral blood. These receptor sequences come from a woman between 18 and 29 years old with acute or convalescent COVID-19.

The chain carries TRBV29-1 and TRBJ1-1, with D possibly being TRBD1 (5 bases). V was trimmed by 2 bases and J by 4 bases, leaving 11 bases between them. There are 13 residues in the CDR3. Germline CDR1 is SQVTM and CDR2 is ANQGSEA. CDR3 loop: CSVERGRSTEAFF. The CDR3 DNA reads TGCAGCGTTGAACGGGGGAGAAGCACTGAAGCTTTCTTT.

This chain joins TRBV5-5 and TRBJ2-7, with 7 bases lining up with TRBD2. Trimming took 6 bases from V and 3 from J; bases not matched to a gene: 15. The CDR3 totals 16 residues. Germline assignment: CDR1 SGHKS and CDR2 YYEKEE (reference sequence). The CDR3 coding sequence is TGTGCCAGCACCCCAGGAGGAGGGAGGGCTAACTACGAGCAGTACTTC. As protein: CASTPGGGRANYEQYF.

The chain uses TRBV5-1 and TRBJ2-5; 9 nucleotides agree with TRBD2. The V and J ends lost 5 bases and 4 bases, in that order; junction bases with no gene match: 3. Germline CDR1 and CDR2: SGHRS and YFSETQ. The CDR3 consists of 13 residues. The CDR3 here is CASRPAGGETQYF. The CDR3 bases are TGCGCCAGCAGGCCAGCGGGAGGAGAGACCCAGTACTTC.

This clone was seen repeatedly, ten times or more. The gene calls are TRBV5-6 and TRBJ1-5, with D perhaps matching TRBD1 (6 bases). The CDR3 consists of 16 residues. V dropped 4 bases and J dropped 0 bases, with 14 bases sitting between them. CDR1 and CDR2 from the germline V gene are SGHDT and YYEEEE. CDR3 DNA: TGTGCCAGCAGCAGCAGGACAGCCTATAGCAATCAGCCCCAGCATTTT. It yields the protein CASSSRTAYSNQPQHF.

CDR3 region: CASSPGLAGQTVEAYNEQFF. The DNA of the CDR3 is TGTGCCAGTAGTCCCGGACTAGCGGGACAAACAGTGGAAGCCTACAATGAGCAGTTCTTC. V and J are TRBV19 and TRBJ2-1, with 12 bases matching TRBD2. The CDR3 runs to 20 residues. Germline V gene lookup returns CDR1 LNHDA and CDR2 SQIVND (reference sequence). The V segment lost 5 bases and the J segment 2 bases; nucleotides outside the gene matches: 16. Combining the CDR3 with reference TRBV19 and TRBJ2-1 gives the whole variable domain DGGITQSPKYLFRKEGQNVTLSCEQNLNHDAMYWYRQDPGQGLRLIYYSQIVNDFQKGDIAEGYSVSREKKESFPLTVTSAQKNPTAFYLCASSPGLAGQTVEAYNEQFFGPGTRLTVL.

The CDR3 nucleotides read TGTGCCAGCAGCCAAAGTACAGGGGCTGGAAACACCATATATTTT. It encodes CASSQSTGAGNTIYF. The chain carries TRBV3-1 (or the pseudogene TRBV3-2) and TRBJ1-3; 7 bases fit TRBD1. After removal of 2 bases from V and 2 bases from J, the junction contained 3 bases not matched to a gene. CDR1 is LGHDT and CDR2 is YNNKEL in the germline V gene (reference sequence). This CDR3 has 15 residues.

The chain employs TRBV6-1 and TRBJ2-1, with D unclear. The ends were cut back, 11 bases at V and 0 bases at J, with 5 bases in the middle. Germline CDR1 reads MNHNS; CDR2 reads SASEGT. The CDR3 consists of 11 residues. The CDR3 bases are TGTGCCGCCAGCTCCTACAATGAGCAGTTCTTC. Translation: CAASSYNEQFF.

The rearrangement links TRBV28 to TRBJ2-1, with D possibly TRBD2 on 5 matching bases. Germline V gene lookup returns CDR1 MDHEN and CDR2 SYDVKM. Trimming took 5 bases from V and 7 from J, leaving 21 bases between them. This CDR3 region has 16 residues. The CDR3 is CASSPLGNNPRNEQFF. For the CDR3, the DNA is TGTGCCAGCAGTCCTCTCGGGAATAACCCGCGGAATGAGCAGTTCTTC.

With respect to this clone: The sample holds other DNA sequences that translate to the same CDR3. The genes are TRBV6-5 and TRBJ2-7; D is perhaps TRBD1 (5 bases). CDR1 and CDR2 from the germline V gene are MNHEY and SVGAGI. This CDR3 is 14 amino acids long. Trimming removed 0 bases from V and 3 bases from J, with 9 bases in between. DNA of the CDR3: TGTGCCAGCAGTTACTCGGGCCAGGGCTACGAGCAGTACTTC. Protein: CASSYSGQGYEQYF.

This chain links TRBV29-1 with TRBJ2-2; TRBD2 agrees at 10 bases. The V segment lost 4 bases and the J segment 5 bases; nucleotides outside the gene matches: 7. This CDR3 region has 15 residues. Germline CDR1 is SQVTM and CDR2 is ANQGSEA. CDR3 amino acids: CSVGGTSAQTGELFF. For the CDR3, the DNA is TGCAGCGTTGGGGGGACTAGCGCTCAGACCGGGGAGCTGTTTTTT.

The rearrangement links TRBV28 to TRBJ1-5; D is ambiguous. V was trimmed by 4 bases and J by 0 bases, leaving 7 bases between them. CDR1 MDHEN and CDR2 SYDVKM come from the germline V gene. The CDR3 is 14 amino acids. The CDR3: CASSSSYSNQPQHF. DNA for the CDR3: TGTGCCAGCAGTTCGTCCTATAGCAATCAGCCCCAGCATTTT.

In this sample, this clone turned up once. The chain carries TRBV28 and TRBJ2-1; weak D call: TRBD2 (6 bases). With 5 bases removed from V and 2 bases from J, the gap between germline ends came to 13 bases. The germline CDR1 and CDR2 sequences are MDHEN and SYDVKM. CDR3 length: 15 amino acids. The CDR3, as DNA: TGTGCCAGCAGTCCGGCGGGGAATACCTACAATGAGCAGTTCTTC. Amino acid sequence: CASSPAGNTYNEQFF. Full variable domain (remainder filled in from reference TRBV28 and TRBJ2-1): DVKVTQSSRYLVKRTGEKVFLECVQDMDHENMFWYRQDPGLGLRLIYFSYDVKMKEKGDIPEGYSVSREKKERFSLILESASTNQTSMYLCASSPAGNTYNEQFFGPGTRLTVL.

The chain carries TRBV28 and TRBJ2-6; 12 bases agree with TRBD1. The CDR3 is 17 residues long. The V segment lost 7 bases and the J segment 0 bases; nucleotides outside the gene matches: 4. Germline-derived CDR1 and CDR2 are MDHEN and SYDVKM. The CDR3 nucleotides read TGTGCCAGCAAACCGGGACAGGGGGCCTCTGGGGCCAACGTCCTGACTTTC. This gives the protein CASKPGQGASGANVLTF.

The chain combines TRBV6-5 with TRBJ2-2; D is perhaps TRBD1 (6 bases). V dropped 8 bases and J dropped 6 bases, with 16 bases sitting between them. The germline V gene encodes CDR1 MNHEY and CDR2 SVGAGI. The CDR3 runs to 14 residues. CDR3 amino acids: CASSGRGYSGELFF. In DNA form, the CDR3 reads TGTGCCAGCTCGGGCAGGGGCTATTCCGGGGAGCTGTTTTTT.

V gene TRBV28 combines with J gene TRBJ1-5; TRBD1 agrees at 7 bases. CDR3 size: 15 residues. The J segment lost 5 bases and the V segment lost 10 bases, leaving 14 bases of the junction unmatched. Germline CDR1 is MDHEN and CDR2 is SYDVKM. In DNA form, the CDR3 reads TGTGCCACTTCCTCGGGACAGCTGAATGATCAGCCCCAGCATTTT. It yields the protein CATSSGQLNDQPQHF.

The rearrangement uses TRBV5-1 and TRBJ2-1; 12 nucleotides agree with TRBD2. This CDR3 has 15 amino acids. The J segment lost 9 bases and the V segment lost 0 bases, leaving 4 bases of the junction unmatched. From germline, CDR1 is SGHRS and CDR2 YFSETQ. CDR3 coding DNA: TGCGCCAGCAGCTTGGAGACTAGCGGGGGCACTGAGCAGTTCTTC. Translating gives CASSLETSGGTEQFF.

The chain is built from TRBV18 and TRBJ1-4; D may be TRBD1 (5 bases). V was pared by 0 bases and J by 10 bases, with 9 bases between. The CDR3 runs 13 residues. Germline V gene data show CDR1 as KGHSH and CDR2 as LQKENI. The CDR3 sequence: CASSPPQGSKLFF. The CDR3 DNA is TGTGCCAGCTCACCACCTCAGGGATCAAAACTGTTTTTT.

The chain links TRBV7-9 to TRBJ2-7; 9 bases map to TRBD1. Germline CDR1 reads SEHNR; CDR2 reads FQNEAQ (reference sequence). With 5 bases clipped from V and 2 bases from J, the junction kept 4 bases outside the gene matches. This CDR3 contains 14 residues. The DNA of the CDR3 is TGTGCCAGCAGCCCCCGGGACAGGGCCTACGAGCAGTACTTC. It is translated as CASSPRDRAYEQYF.

This chain joins TRBV3-1 (or the pseudogene TRBV3-2) and TRBJ1-6; D unresolved. In germline, CDR1 is LGHDT, CDR2 YNNKEL (reference sequence). The CDR3 totals 15 residues. Trimming cost V 0 bases and J 0 bases, with 3 bases left between them. DNA of the CDR3: TGTGCCAGCAGCCAAGACAGCTCCTATAATTCACCCCTCCACTTT. Translating it yields CASSQDSSYNSPLHF.

This clone was seen more than once but under ten times. The genes are TRBV7-9 and TRBJ1-1; 7 positions agree with TRBD1. The V gene's germline CDR1 is SEHNR and CDR2 FQNEAQ (reference sequence). V lost 8 bases to trimming and J lost 0 bases; unmatched junction nucleotides: 6. The CDR3 runs to 14 residues. CDR3 protein: CASPPGQVNTEAFF. DNA for the CDR3: TGTGCCAGCCCCCCCGGACAGGTGAACACTGAAGCTTTCTTT.

The chain links TRBV2 to TRBJ2-1, with 10 nucleotides matching TRBD2. The V gene's germline CDR1 is SNHLY and CDR2 FYNNEI. The CDR3 contains 13 residues. V shed 8 bases, J shed 10 bases, and the junction held 8 bases outside the gene matches. CDR3 DNA: TGTGCCAGCGAAAGCGGGGGGGCCGGGGAGCAGTTCTTC. Protein sequence: CASESGGAGEQFF.

For the CDR3, the DNA is TGTGCCAGCAGCTTGGAGTGGACAGGAGTGACCCAGCATTTT. It encodes CASSLEWTGVTQHF. The chain couples TRBV5-8 to TRBJ1-5, with 7 bases that match TRBD1. The CDR3 loop spans 14 amino acids. CDR1 SGHTS and CDR2 YDEGEE come from the germline V gene. V lost 0 bases, J lost 11 bases, and 8 bases stayed unmatched. Complete variable domain (other parts from reference TRBV5-8 and TRBJ1-5): EAGVTQSPTHLIKTRGQQATLRCSPISGHTSVYWYQQALGLGLQFLLWYDEGEERNRGNFPPRFSGRQFPNYSSELNVNALELEDSALYLCASSLEWTGVTQHFGDGTRLSIL.

This clone occurred a few times. The chain uses TRBV5-1 and TRBJ2-7; 11 nucleotides align to TRBD1. CDR3 length equals 17 residues. Germline V gene data show CDR1 as SGHRS and CDR2 as YFSETQ. Unmatched junction bases numbered 10, after V lost 4 bases and J lost 1 base. This CDR3 reads CASSVGQGARPSYEQYF. The CDR3 DNA reads TGCGCCAGCAGCGTAGGACAGGGGGCCAGACCTTCCTACGAGCAGTACTTC.

As regards this clone: The sample holds other DNA sequences that translate to the same CDR3. CDR3 sequence: CASSGRGATEAFF. The CDR3 DNA reads as TGTGCCAGCAGTGGCCGGGGGGCGACTGAAGCTTTCTTT. The chain joins TRBV2 to TRBJ1-1, with D perhaps TRBD1 (6 bases). The germline gives CDR1 SNHLY, CDR2 FYNNEI. This CDR3 region has 13 residues. With 4 bases removed from V and 5 bases from J, the gap between germline ends came to 11 bases.

In nucleotides, the CDR3 is TGTGCCACCAGCAGAGATGGTGGGCCTTACGAGCAGTACTTC. Its protein is CATSRDGGPYEQYF. This chain uses TRBV15 with TRBJ2-7; D gene uncertain. The CDR3 consists of 14 residues. CDR1 is LNHNV, CDR2 YYDKDF, per germline (reference sequence). V was cut by 0 bases and J by 4 bases, with 10 bases left in between.

To note about this clone: A far bigger clonotype differs at one base, so this is likely a read error. The same CDR3 can be traced to other DNA sequences in this sample. The V call is TRBV9, the J call TRBJ1-5; TRBD1 matches 9 bases. Per the germline V gene, CDR1 is SGDLS and CDR2 is YYNGEE. Trimming cost V 4 bases and J 4 bases; bases outside gene matches: 3. The CDR3 spans 14 residues. The DNA for the CDR3 is TGTGCCAGCAGCTCCGGGACAGGGAATCAGCCCCAGCATTTT. As protein: CASSSGTGNQPQHF.

J is TRBJ2-5 and V is TRBV6-5; no definite D call. Germline V gene lookup returns CDR1 MNHEY and CDR2 SVGAGI. Trimming stripped 6 bases from V and 5 bases from J, with 16 bases between. The CDR3 extends over 14 amino acids. CDR3 loop: CASRGLTLGETQYF. CDR3 nucleotide sequence: TGTGCCAGCAGGGGTCTTACCCTCGGGGAGACCCAGTACTTC.

V is TRBV5-1 and J is TRBJ2-3, with 8 bases identical to TRBD1. Germline trimming cut 0 bases from V and 1 base from J; bases unmatched to any gene: 4. The CDR3 is 16 residues long. The V gene's germline CDR1 is SGHRS and CDR2 YFSETQ. For the CDR3, the DNA is TGCGCCAGCAGCTTGGGCCAGGACAGGGGCACAGATACGCAGTATTTT. Translated: CASSLGQDRGTDTQYF.

The rearrangement uses TRBV7-3 and TRBJ2-5, with 11 bases that match TRBD2. V lost 5 bases to trimming and J lost 1 base; unmatched junction nucleotides: 6. The germline CDR1 and CDR2 sequences are SGHTA and FQGTGA. This CDR3 comprises 16 residues. Here the CDR3 DNA reads TGTGCCAGCAGCGACCCCGGGACTAGCGGCCAAGAGACCCAGTACTTC. Its translation is CASSDPGTSGQETQYF.

The chain links TRBV28 to TRBJ2-1; D unresolved. In germline, CDR1 is MDHEN, CDR2 SYDVKM. V was trimmed by 3 bases and J by 10 bases, leaving 13 bases between them. This CDR3 has 13 amino acids. Written as DNA, the CDR3 is TGTGCCAGCAGTTTGGTTTATCGAGGCGAGCAGTTCTTC. It encodes CASSLVYRGEQFF.